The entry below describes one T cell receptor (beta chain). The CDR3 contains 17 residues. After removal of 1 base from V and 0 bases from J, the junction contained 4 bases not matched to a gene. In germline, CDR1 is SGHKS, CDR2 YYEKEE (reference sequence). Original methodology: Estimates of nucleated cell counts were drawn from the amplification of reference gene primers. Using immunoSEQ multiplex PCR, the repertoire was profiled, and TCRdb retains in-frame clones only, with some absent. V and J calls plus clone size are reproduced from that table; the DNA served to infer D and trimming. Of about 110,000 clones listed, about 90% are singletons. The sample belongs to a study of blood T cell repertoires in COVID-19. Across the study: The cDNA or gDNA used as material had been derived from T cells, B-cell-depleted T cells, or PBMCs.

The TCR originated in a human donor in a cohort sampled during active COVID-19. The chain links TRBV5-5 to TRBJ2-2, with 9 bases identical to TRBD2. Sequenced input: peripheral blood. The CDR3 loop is CASSLQAGGPNTGELFF. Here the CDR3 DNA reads TGTGCCAGCAGCTTGCAAGCGGGGGGCCCGAACACCGGGGAGCTGTTTTTT.